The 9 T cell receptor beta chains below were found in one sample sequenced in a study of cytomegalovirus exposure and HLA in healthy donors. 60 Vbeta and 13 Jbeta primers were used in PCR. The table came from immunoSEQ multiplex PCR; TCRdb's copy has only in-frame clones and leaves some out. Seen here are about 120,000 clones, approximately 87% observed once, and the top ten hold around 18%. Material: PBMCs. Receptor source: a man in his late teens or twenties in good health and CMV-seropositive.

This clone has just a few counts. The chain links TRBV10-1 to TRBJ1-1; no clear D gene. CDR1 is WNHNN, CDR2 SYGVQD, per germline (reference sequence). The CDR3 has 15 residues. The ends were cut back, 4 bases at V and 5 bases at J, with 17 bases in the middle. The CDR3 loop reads CASSGGVRGSTEAFF. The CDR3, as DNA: TGCGCCAGCAGTGGTGGGGTGCGCGGGAGTACTGAAGCTTTCTTT.

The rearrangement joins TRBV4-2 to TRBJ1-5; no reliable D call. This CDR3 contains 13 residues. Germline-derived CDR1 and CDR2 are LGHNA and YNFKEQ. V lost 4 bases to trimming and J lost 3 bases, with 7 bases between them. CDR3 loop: CASSLQFNQPQHF. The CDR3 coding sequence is TGTGCCAGCAGCCTACAGTTCAATCAGCCCCAGCATTTT.

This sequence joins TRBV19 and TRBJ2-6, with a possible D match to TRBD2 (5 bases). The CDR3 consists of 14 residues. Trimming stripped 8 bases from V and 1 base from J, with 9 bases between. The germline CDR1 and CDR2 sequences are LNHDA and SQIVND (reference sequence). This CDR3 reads CASCPGSGANVLTF. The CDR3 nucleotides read TGTGCCAGTTGTCCGGGGTCTGGGGCCAACGTCCTGACTTTC.

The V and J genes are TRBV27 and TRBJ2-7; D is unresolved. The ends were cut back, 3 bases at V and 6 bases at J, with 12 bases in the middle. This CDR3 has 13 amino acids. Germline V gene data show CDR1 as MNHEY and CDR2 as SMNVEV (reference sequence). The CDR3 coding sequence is TGTGCCAGCAGTTTCTCTCAGGCCCTCGAGCAGTACTTC. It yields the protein CASSFSQALEQYF.

This CDR3 reads CASRLREGQPQHF. The CDR3 DNA sequence: TGTGCCAGCAGACTACGGGAAGGTCAGCCCCAGCATTTT. V usage is TRBV6-5 and J usage is TRBJ1-5; D not resolved. The CDR3 contains 13 residues. The V end lost 6 bases, the J end lost 6 bases, and 12 bases lay between the germline ends. Per germline, CDR1 MNHEY and CDR2 SVGAGI.

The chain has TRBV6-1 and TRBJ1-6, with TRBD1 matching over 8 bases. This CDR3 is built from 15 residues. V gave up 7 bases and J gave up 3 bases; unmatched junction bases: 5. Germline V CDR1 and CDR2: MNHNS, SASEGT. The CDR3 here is CASTDRGGYNSPLHF. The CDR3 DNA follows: TGTGCCAGCACTGACAGGGGCGGCTATAATTCACCCCTCCACTTT.

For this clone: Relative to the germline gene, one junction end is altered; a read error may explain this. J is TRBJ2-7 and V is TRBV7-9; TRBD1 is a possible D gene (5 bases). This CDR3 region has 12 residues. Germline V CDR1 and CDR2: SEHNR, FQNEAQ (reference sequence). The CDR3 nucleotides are TGTACCAGCAGCATCCCAGGGTACGAGCAGTACTTC. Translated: CTSSIPGYEQYF.

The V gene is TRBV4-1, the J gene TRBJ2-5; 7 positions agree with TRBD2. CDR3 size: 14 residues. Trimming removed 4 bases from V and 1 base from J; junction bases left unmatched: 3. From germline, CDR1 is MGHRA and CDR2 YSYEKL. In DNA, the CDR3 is TGCGCCAGCAGCCTTACTAGCGCCCAAGAGACCCAGTACTTC. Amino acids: CASSLTSAQETQYF.

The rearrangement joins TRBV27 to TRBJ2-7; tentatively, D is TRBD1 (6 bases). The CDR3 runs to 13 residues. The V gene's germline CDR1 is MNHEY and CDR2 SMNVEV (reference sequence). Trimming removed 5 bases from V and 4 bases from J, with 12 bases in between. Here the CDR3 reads CASSQTTGYEQYF. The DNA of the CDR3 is TGTGCCAGCAGTCAAACAACAGGGTACGAGCAGTACTTC.